The 15 T cell receptor beta chains in this list originate from one sample, sequenced in a study of T cells in Graves' hyperthyroidism and ophthalmopathy. TCR beta CDR3 sequences were amplified from RNA transcripts. The HTBI primer set was used in a first-round RT-PCR of the TCR CDR3. TCRdb recomputed calls from the multiplex PCR reads with MiXCR, one row per CDR3 protein. The data show a few hundred thousand distinct CDR3 sequences, under 20% seen once. Sequenced sample: blood. These TCRs come from a woman aged 18 to 35 with Graves' hyperthyroidism.

In its sample, this clonotype was seen many times. The chain recombines TRBV13 with TRBJ1-2; D is ambiguous. The CDR3 has 12 amino acids. Trimming shortened V by 4 bases and J by 4 bases, and 7 bases separated the two germline ends. Germline lookup yields CDR1 PRHDT and CDR2 FYEKMQ (reference sequence). CDR3 residues: CASSSLIYGYTF. The CDR3 nucleotides are TGTGCCAGCAGCTCCCTTATCTATGGCTACACCTTC.

The J gene is TRBJ2-7, the V gene TRBV27; 7 bases line up with TRBD1. Germline CDR1 and CDR2: MNHEY and SMNVEV (reference sequence). Losses at the gene ends were 5 bases for V and 4 bases for J; bases not matched to a gene: 8. The length of the CDR3 is 14 residues. For the CDR3, the DNA is TGTGCCAGCAGTCCCCAGGGGGTAGTATACGAGCAGTACTTC. Its protein product is CASSPQGVVYEQYF.

Ten or more counts support this clonotype. The rearrangement links TRBV5-8 to TRBJ1-2, with D maybe TRBD1 (6 bases). Germline assignment: CDR1 SGHTS and CDR2 YDEGEE. V was pared by 9 bases and J by 0 bases, with 12 bases between. The CDR3 totals 13 residues. CDR3 nucleotides: TGTGCCACCGAGGACAGCGCTAACTATGGCTACACCTTC. The encoded protein is CATEDSANYGYTF.

This clonotype was observed a handful of times. V gene TRBV4-1 combines with J gene TRBJ2-2, with D possibly being TRBD2 (5 bases). The CDR3 consists of 14 residues. CDR1 is MGHRA and CDR2 is YSYEKL in the germline V gene. V shed 1 base and J shed 7 bases, with 10 bases lying between them. The CDR3 reads CASSQGEGHGELFF. In DNA, the CDR3 is TGCGCCAGCAGCCAAGGAGAGGGCCACGGGGAGCTGTTTTTT.

There are many counts of this clonotype. Since a much larger clone is just one base distant, this may be a read error. The chain uses TRBV5-1 and TRBJ2-5; TRBD2 matches at 8 bases. Unmatched junction bases numbered 4, after V lost 0 bases and J lost 6 bases. Germline V gene lookup returns CDR1 SGHRS and CDR2 YFSETQ. The CDR3 is 14 residues long. The CDR3 region is CASSLAGGQKTQYF. The CDR3 DNA sequence: TGCGCCAGCAGCTTGGCGGGGGGGCAAAAGACCCAGTACTTC.

This clonotype was counted ten times or more. This chain links TRBV28 with TRBJ2-7, with no clear D. The CDR3 sequence is 14 residues long. Trimming took 5 bases from V and 3 from J, leaving 14 bases between them. The germline V gene encodes CDR1 MDHEN and CDR2 SYDVKM. The CDR3 nucleotides are TGTGCCAGCAGTCCCGCCTTGATCCTCTACGAGCAGTACTTC. Amino acid sequence: CASSPALILYEQYF.

This clonotype has a handful of counts. V and J are TRBV7-3 and TRBJ2-7, with D hard to call. The CDR3 has 15 residues. V was clipped by 5 bases and J by 1 base, with 15 bases between them. Germline values: CDR1 SGHTA, CDR2 FQGTGA. The CDR3 protein is CASSPSPGRSYEQYF. The DNA of the CDR3 is TGTGCCAGCAGCCCCTCACCGGGCCGATCCTACGAGCAGTACTTC.

This clonotype was counted ten times or more. The chain links TRBV12-3 or TRBV12-4 to TRBJ1-2; D is uncertain. The ends were cut back, 5 bases at V and 8 bases at J, with 18 bases in the middle. This CDR3 contains 14 residues. The CDR3: CASSPRRLLRGYTF. CDR3 bases: TGTGCCAGCAGTCCCCGACGGCTCTTAAGGGGCTACACCTTC.

This clonotype has a single count. The chain is built from TRBV10-3 and TRBJ2-7; TRBD1 might be the D (6 bases). Deletions cut 4 bases from V and 6 bases from J, with 19 bases between. From germline, CDR1 is ENHRY and CDR2 SYGVKD. The CDR3 contains 15 residues. The CDR3 reads CAISVTDRGRAEQYF. As DNA, the CDR3 is TGTGCCATCAGTGTGACGGACAGAGGTAGAGCCGAGCAGTACTTC.

About this clonotype itself: The junction and the germline gene differ at one end; a read error may be behind it. The rearrangement uses TRBV6-1 and TRBJ2-7; 10 bases align to TRBD1. CDR3 size: 16 residues. From germline, CDR1 is MNHNS and CDR2 SASEGT. The CDR3 nucleotides read TGTACCAGCAGTCTTTTGGCCGGGACAGGGGCCTACGAGCAGTACTTC. Its protein product is CTSSLLAGTGAYEQYF.

This clonotype has a count of ten or more. This sequence joins TRBV7-3 and TRBJ2-3; D is ambiguous. The CDR3 length is 16 residues. V was cut by 4 bases and J by 1 base, with 15 bases left in between. Germline V lookup: CDR1 SGHTA, CDR2 FQGTGA. CDR3 protein: CASSSDISAGTDTQYF. Here the CDR3 DNA reads TGTGCCAGCAGCTCTGACATCTCGGCAGGCACAGATACGCAGTATTTT.

Many counts were recorded for this clonotype. The chain uses TRBV29-1 and TRBJ2-5; perhaps TRBD2 as D (6 bases). The germline V and J ends were trimmed by 6 bases and 0 bases, with 17 bases remaining between them. Germline assignment: CDR1 SQVTM and CDR2 ANQGSEA. The CDR3 totals 15 residues. Here the CDR3 reads CSVNPGLRNQETQYF. The CDR3 DNA reads as TGCAGCGTGAACCCGGGACTGCGGAACCAAGAGACCCAGTACTTC.

This clonotype was recorded at least ten times. V is TRBV20-1 and J is TRBJ1-2; D gene unclear. V shed 1 base and J shed 0 bases, with 12 bases lying between them. This CDR3 has 15 residues. The germline V gene has CDR1 DFQATT and CDR2 SNEGSKA (reference sequence). CDR3 residues: CSARGDPGSNYGYTF. As DNA, the CDR3 is TGCAGTGCTAGAGGAGATCCAGGTTCTAACTATGGCTACACCTTC.

This clonotype showed up many times. The gene calls are TRBV2 and TRBJ1-1, with 7 bases that match TRBD1. The germline V gene encodes CDR1 SNHLY and CDR2 FYNNEI. V dropped 8 bases and J dropped 3; count of bases not matched to a gene: 6. The length of the CDR3 is 13 residues. CDR3 in DNA: TGTGCCAGCGGGGGGGACAGCTACACTGAAGCTTTCTTT. It yields the protein CASGGDSYTEAFF.

This chain connects TRBV11-2 to TRBJ1-5, with 8 bases aligning to TRBD1. Germline V gene lookup returns CDR1 SGHAT and CDR2 FQNNGV. This CDR3 spans 22 amino acids. With V trimmed by 0 bases and J by 0 bases, 19 bases remained unmatched. The CDR3 DNA reads TGTGCCAGCAGCTTAGAGGGTATTTACCCAGGGGGCCCCGAGAATAGCAATCAGCCCCAGCATTTT. The encoded protein is CASSLEGIYPGGPENSNQPQHF. The full variable domain, its missing parts supplied by reference TRBV11-2 and TRBJ1-5, is EAGVAQSPRYKIIEKRQSVAFWCNPISGHATLYWYQQILGQGPKLLIQFQNNGVVDDSQLPKDRFSAERLKGVDSTLKIQPAKLEDSAVYLCASSLEGIYPGGPENSNQPQHFGDGTRLSIL.